These 24 T cell receptor beta chains originate from one sample sequenced in a study of T cells after yellow fever vaccination. TCRdb re-analysed the 5' RACE reads in MiXCR, keeping a single row per CDR3 protein. Altogether under 600,000 distinct CDR3 sequences are present, about 13% being singletons, with the ten largest covering about an eighth. Source: PBMCs, taken on the day of the yellow fever booster vaccination. These receptors originate from a man aged 25-45 years who received the YFV17D yellow fever vaccine.

The CDR3 region is CASSLGTSGNINQAPYEQYF. In DNA form, the CDR3 reads TGTGCCAGCAGCTTAGGGACTAGCGGGAATATAAACCAAGCCCCCTACGAGCAGTACTTC. The chain recombines TRBV11-3 with TRBJ2-7, with TRBD2 identical over 12 bases. Germline values: CDR1 SGHNT, CDR2 YENEEA. The CDR3 runs to 20 residues. V gave up 1 base and J gave up 2 bases; unmatched junction bases: 15.

This clonotype was counted at least ten times. The rearrangement links TRBV9 to TRBJ2-3; D ambiguous. This CDR3 contains 13 residues. Trimming pared 0 bases from V and 5 bases from J, leaving 7 bases between. In germline, CDR1 is SGDLS, CDR2 YYNGEE. The CDR3 nucleotides are TGTGCCAGCAGCGTAGTGGCAGTAGATACGCAGTATTTT. Its translation: CASSVVAVDTQYF.

The chain joins TRBV12-3 or TRBV12-4 to TRBJ2-2; D call uncertain. Between the trimmed V and J ends, which lost 4 bases and 4 bases, there was a span of 13 bases. The CDR3 sequence is 15 residues long. CDR3 nucleotide sequence: TGTGCCAGCAGTTCTGATGTAGCCTCCACCGGGGAGCTGTTTTTT. This sequence encodes CASSSDVASTGELFF.

CDR3 region: CASSFQPRASGRTGELFF. CDR3 nucleotides: TGTGCCAGCAGCTTCCAACCCCGGGCTAGCGGGAGAACCGGGGAGCTGTTTTTT. This chain uses TRBV7-8 with TRBJ2-2; 10 bases line up with TRBD2. With V trimmed by 3 bases and J by 5 bases, 12 bases remained unmatched. Germline V CDR1 and CDR2: SGHVS, FQNEAQ. The CDR3 consists of 18 residues.

The rearrangement joins TRBV20-1 to TRBJ2-7; D perhaps matches TRBD1 (5 bases). The CDR3 spans 13 residues. Germline values: CDR1 DFQATT, CDR2 SNEGSKA (reference sequence). V lost 6 bases and J lost 3, with 15 bases in between. The CDR3 protein is CSATRDLLYEQYF. Here the CDR3 DNA reads TGCAGTGCCACCAGGGATCTCCTCTACGAGCAGTACTTC.

This clonotype was observed at least ten times. V usage is TRBV12-3 or TRBV12-4 and J usage is TRBJ2-2; D not resolved. CDR3 length: 14 amino acids. V gave up 6 bases and J gave up 0 bases, with 8 bases separating them. The CDR3 loop is CASSLLSNTGELFF. The CDR3 DNA follows: TGTGCCAGCAGCCTTCTTTCGAACACCGGGGAGCTGTTTTTT.

The table lists this clonotype with a few counts. The chain uses TRBV10-3 and TRBJ2-3, with 13 bases lining up with TRBD2. This CDR3 region has 16 residues. V lost 10 bases and J lost 2; bases outside the gene matches: 9. The V gene's germline CDR1 is ENHRY and CDR2 SYGVKD. The CDR3 DNA reads TGTGCCACCGGGACTAGCGGGAACCCGCCCACAGATACGCAGTATTTT. Translating gives CATGTSGNPPTDTQYF.

The chain couples TRBV19 to TRBJ2-1; possibly TRBD2 for D (6 bases). V was trimmed by 3 bases and J by 4 bases, leaving 10 bases between them. The CDR3 runs to 14 residues. Germline loops: CDR1 LNHDA, CDR2 SQIVND (reference sequence). The CDR3 DNA follows: TGTGCCAGTAGTATGGGGACTGAATACAATGAGCAGTTCTTC. Protein: CASSMGTEYNEQFF.

This clonotype came up once. This chain uses TRBV7-6 with TRBJ2-1; 12 bases fit TRBD2. The germline CDR1 and CDR2 sequences are SGHVS and FNYEAQ. The CDR3 is made up of 15 amino acids. Germline trimming cut 6 bases from V and 8 bases from J; bases unmatched to any gene: 8. The CDR3 reads CASRPLAGGLDEQFF. As DNA, the CDR3 is TGTGCCAGCAGACCTCTAGCGGGAGGGCTAGATGAGCAGTTCTTC.

The V gene is TRBV29-1, the J gene TRBJ2-5; the match to TRBD2 covers 11 bases. The CDR3 length is 17 residues. After removal of 0 bases from V and 1 base from J, the junction contained 7 bases not matched to a gene. Germline V gene data show CDR1 as SQVTM and CDR2 as ANQGSEA. The CDR3: CSVEDPGLAAIQETQYF. CDR3 coding DNA: TGCAGCGTTGAAGACCCGGGACTAGCGGCGATCCAAGAGACCCAGTACTTC.

This clonotype came up a few times. This chain links TRBV7-3 with TRBJ2-1, with D possibly called TRBD1 or TRBD2 (5 bases each). The V gene's germline CDR1 is SGHTA and CDR2 FQGTGA. The CDR3 sequence is 18 residues long. V was trimmed by 0 bases and J by 5 bases, leaving 20 bases between them. CDR3 bases: TGTGCCAGCAGCTTAACGTTAACTCCTAGCTCGGGGCACAATGAGCAGTTCTTC. Translation: CASSLTLTPSSGHNEQFF.

This clonotype was picked up a small number of times. CDR3 region: CASSRGSLTDTQYF. As DNA, the CDR3 is TGTGCCAGCAGCCGCGGGAGTTTAACAGATACGCAGTATTTT. The gene calls are TRBV7-2 and TRBJ2-3; 7 bases are shared with TRBD2. Germline CDR1 SGHTA, CDR2 FQGNSA. The CDR3 has 14 amino acids. The V segment lost 5 bases and the J segment 3 bases; nucleotides outside the gene matches: 5.

In this sample, this clonotype turned up a few times. The chain couples TRBV5-1 to TRBJ2-7; D might be TRBD1 or TRBD2, each matching 6 bases. Trimming left V 3 bases short and J 2 bases short, with 12 bases between. This CDR3 comprises 14 residues. Germline assignment: CDR1 SGHRS and CDR2 YFSETQ. The CDR3 is CASSYHGGTYEQYF. The CDR3 DNA sequence: TGCGCCAGCAGCTACCACGGGGGCACCTACGAGCAGTACTTC.

This clonotype has at least ten counts. J is TRBJ2-1 and V is TRBV12-3 or TRBV12-4; no clear D gene. Trimming stripped 8 bases from V and 8 bases from J, with 13 bases between. There are 12 residues in the CDR3. This CDR3 is CASSQGRYEQFF. The CDR3 DNA is TGTGCCAGCTCCCAAGGAAGATATGAGCAGTTCTTC.

This clonotype was observed many times. The chain has TRBV6-2 or TRBV6-3 and TRBJ2-1; D unresolved. Germline CDR1 reads MNHEY; CDR2 reads SVGEGT. CDR3 size: 12 residues. Trimming took 2 bases from V and 5 from J, leaving 4 bases between them. CDR3 in amino acids: CASSYNDNEQFF. CDR3 nucleotide sequence: TGTGCCAGCAGTTACAACGACAATGAGCAGTTCTTC.

This clonotype was detected a few times. The chain links TRBV7-3 to TRBJ1-5, with D unclear. Trimming took off 7 bases at V and 0 bases at J, with 10 bases between the two ends. Germline CDR1 is SGHTA and CDR2 is FQGTGA. The CDR3 runs 14 residues. CDR3 sequence: CASTLTYSNQPQHF. Here the CDR3 DNA reads TGTGCCAGCACCCTGACGTATAGCAATCAGCCCCAGCATTTT.

This sequence joins TRBV4-3 and TRBJ2-7; D is perhaps TRBD1 (6 bases). V gave up 4 bases and J gave up 0 bases, with 10 bases separating them. Germline V CDR1 and CDR2: LGHNA, YSLEER. The CDR3 has 14 residues. CDR3 nucleotides: TGCGCCAGCAGCCCGCAGGGGACCTCCTACGAGCAGTACTTC. This sequence encodes CASSPQGTSYEQYF.

This clonotype was observed a handful of times. This chain connects TRBV6-1 to TRBJ1-5; the D gene is possibly TRBD1 (5 bases). This CDR3 contains 15 residues. V shed 6 bases and J shed 6 bases, with 18 bases lying between them. The germline gives CDR1 MNHNS, CDR2 SASEGT. The CDR3, as DNA: TGTGCCAGCAGGGCCGGGACGGGAACGTCTCAGCCCCAGCATTTT. As protein: CASRAGTGTSQPQHF.

V usage is TRBV5-1 and J usage is TRBJ2-7; D is unresolved. Deletions cut 2 bases from V and 2 bases from J, with 14 bases between. Germline V gene data show CDR1 as SGHRS and CDR2 as YFSETQ. The CDR3 is made up of 15 amino acids. The chain's CDR3 is CASSLGPAQTYEQYF. CDR3 nucleotides: TGCGCCAGCAGCTTAGGTCCAGCACAAACCTACGAGCAGTACTTC.

A few counts support this clonotype. The chain uses TRBV7-2 and TRBJ2-5, with TRBD2 as a possible D gene (6 bases). Per the germline V gene, CDR1 is SGHTA and CDR2 is FQGNSA. The CDR3 totals 14 residues. V was pared by 1 base and J by 6 bases, with 12 bases between. CDR3 sequence reads: CASSLEVAVQTQYF. CDR3 coding DNA: TGTGCCAGCAGCTTAGAGGTAGCGGTCCAGACCCAGTACTTC.

The chain carries TRBV29-1 and TRBJ2-7; 7 bases are a match to TRBD2. The CDR3 extends over 13 amino acids. CDR1 and CDR2 (germline): SQVTM, ANQGSEA. J was trimmed by 0 bases and V by 7 bases; bases with no gene match: 6. The CDR3 DNA is TGCAGCGCCAGCGGGGTGAGCTCCTACGAGCAGTACTTC. This sequence encodes CSASGVSSYEQYF.

The chain couples TRBV5-1 to TRBJ2-1; 12 nucleotides line up with TRBD2. Germline trimming cut 3 bases from V and 5 bases from J; bases unmatched to any gene: 6. The CDR3 covers 16 residues. Looked up from germline, CDR1 is SGHRS and CDR2 is YFSETQ. CDR3 in amino acids: CASSSRTSGTNNEQFF. In nucleotides, the CDR3 is TGCGCCAGCAGCTCGAGGACTAGCGGGACCAACAATGAGCAGTTCTTC.

A few counts support this clonotype. DNA for the CDR3: TGCAGTGCTAGGCTTCCGGGACTCTTGAACACTGAAGCTTTCTTT. Translated, it gives CSARLPGLLNTEAFF. The J gene is TRBJ1-1, the V gene TRBV20-1; tentative D call: TRBD1 (5 bases). Trimming removed 3 bases from V and 0 bases from J, with 14 bases in between. There are 15 residues in the CDR3. Germline CDR1 DFQATT, CDR2 SNEGSKA (reference sequence).

This sequence joins TRBV30 and TRBJ2-3; D not certain. CDR1 is GTSNPN and CDR2 is SVGIG in the germline V gene (reference sequence). The CDR3 contains 14 residues. The V and J ends lost 2 bases and 4 bases respectively, with 13 bases between them. For the CDR3, the DNA is TGTGCCTGGAGTTTCCCGCCGCGTGCAGATACGCAGTATTTT. Translating gives CAWSFPPRADTQYF.